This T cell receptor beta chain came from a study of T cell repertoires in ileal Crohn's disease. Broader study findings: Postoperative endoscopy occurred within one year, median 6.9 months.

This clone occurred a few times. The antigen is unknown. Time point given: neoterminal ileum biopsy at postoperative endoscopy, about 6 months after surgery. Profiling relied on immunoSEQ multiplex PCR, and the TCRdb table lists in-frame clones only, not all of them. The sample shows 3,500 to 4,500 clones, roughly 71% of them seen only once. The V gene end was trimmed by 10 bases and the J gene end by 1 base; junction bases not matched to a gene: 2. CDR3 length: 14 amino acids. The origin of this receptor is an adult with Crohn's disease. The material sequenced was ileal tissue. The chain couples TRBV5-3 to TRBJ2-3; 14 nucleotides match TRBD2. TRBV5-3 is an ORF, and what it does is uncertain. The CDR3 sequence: CAGGLAGGTDTQYF. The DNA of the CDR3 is TGTGCCGGGGGACTAGCGGGGGGCACAGATACGCAGTATTTT.